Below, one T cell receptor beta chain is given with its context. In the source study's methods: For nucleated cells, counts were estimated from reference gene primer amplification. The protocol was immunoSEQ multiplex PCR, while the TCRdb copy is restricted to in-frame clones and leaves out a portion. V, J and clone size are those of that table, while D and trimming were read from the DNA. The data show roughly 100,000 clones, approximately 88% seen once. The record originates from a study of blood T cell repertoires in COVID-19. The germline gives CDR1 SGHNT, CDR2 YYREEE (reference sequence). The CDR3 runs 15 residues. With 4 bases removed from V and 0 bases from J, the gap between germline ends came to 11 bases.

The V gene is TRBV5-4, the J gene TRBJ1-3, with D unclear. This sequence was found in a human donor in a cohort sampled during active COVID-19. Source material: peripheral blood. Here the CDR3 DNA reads TGTGCCAGCAGCCGCAACAGAGACTCTGGAAACACCATATATTTT. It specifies CASSRNRDSGNTIYF.